This T cell receptor beta chain was profiled in a study of blood T cell repertoires in COVID-19. Clones were read by immunoSEQ multiplex PCR, and TCRdb kept only the in-frame ones, dropping some. The data show approximately 230,000 clones, around 88% seen once. Per the germline V gene, CDR1 is MGHDK and CDR2 is SYGVNS. The CDR3 is 12 amino acids. The germline V and J ends were trimmed by 1 base and 8 bases, with 8 bases remaining between them. Specimen: peripheral blood. The chain has TRBV25-1 and TRBJ1-2; D is unclear. The receptor was isolated from a man older than 75 with acute or convalescent COVID-19. The CDR3 loop reads CASSESSGGYTF. DNA of the CDR3: TGTGCCAGCAGTGAATCGTCGGGAGGCTACACCTTC.